Following are 27 T cell receptor beta chains from one sample sequenced in a study of T cell responses to AZD1222 COVID-19 vaccine. The data were produced by immunoSEQ multiplex PCR, yet TCRdb's version contains in-frame clones alone and is incomplete. The table shows tens of thousands of clones, with approximately 89% occurring only once. The specimen was peripheral blood, collected 28 days after the second AZD1222 dose. These receptors were obtained from an adult who received the AZD1222 COVID-19 vaccine.

The chain couples TRBV6-8 to TRBJ1-1; 7 bases are shared with TRBD1. V trimming: 6 bases; J trimming: 4 bases; junction bases outside the gene matches: 2. Germline V gene lookup returns CDR1 MNHGY and CDR2 SAAAGT. This CDR3 has 12 amino acids. The CDR3 spells CASRHRGTEAFF. The CDR3 bases are TGTGCCAGCAGGCACAGGGGCACTGAAGCTTTCTTT.

This CDR3 is CASSLVADTQYF. In DNA, the CDR3 is TGCGCCAGCAGCTTGGTGGCAGATACGCAGTATTTT. The V and J genes are TRBV5-1 and TRBJ2-3; no firm D call. Germline CDR1 SGHRS, CDR2 YFSETQ. Trimming removed 0 bases at V and 4 bases at J, with 3 bases between. The CDR3 is 12 amino acids.

The CDR3 DNA is TGTGCCAGCTCACCATTCGACCCCGCGACTGTCTACGAGCAGTACTTC. It specifies CASSPFDPATVYEQYF. The V gene is TRBV18, the J gene TRBJ2-7; D is undetermined. The V gene's germline CDR1 is KGHSH and CDR2 LQKENI. The CDR3 runs to 16 residues. V was cut by 2 bases and J by 3 bases, with 17 bases left in between.

The chain employs TRBV12-3 or TRBV12-4 and TRBJ2-7; D tentatively reads TRBD1 or TRBD2 (5 bases each). The germline V and J ends were trimmed by 10 bases and 2 bases, with 15 bases remaining between them. This CDR3 has 13 amino acids. The CDR3 loop reads CATALLGAYEQYF. The CDR3 DNA sequence: TGTGCCACTGCACTACTGGGGGCCTACGAGCAGTACTTC.

This chain joins TRBV6-2 or TRBV6-3 and TRBJ2-3; maybe TRBD1 (6 bases). The CDR3 sequence is 15 residues long. The ends were cut back, 2 bases at V and 5 bases at J, with 14 bases in the middle. Per germline, CDR1 MNHEY and CDR2 SVGEGT. CDR3 amino acids: CASSYGQPLQDTQYF. The CDR3 bases are TGTGCCAGCAGTTACGGACAGCCACTACAAGATACGCAGTATTTT.

This clone was observed once. The chain recombines TRBV2 with TRBJ2-3; D might be TRBD1 or TRBD2, each matching 5 bases. CDR1 is SNHLY, CDR2 FYNNEI, per germline. Trimming cost V 7 bases and J 2 bases, with 10 bases left between them. The CDR3 has 13 amino acids. CDR3 nucleotides: TGTGCCAGCACGGGACGACCCACAGATACGCAGTATTTT. Its protein is CASTGRPTDTQYF. The whole variable domain, filled in from reference TRBV2 and TRBJ2-3, reads EPEVTQTPSHQVTQMGQEVILRCVPISNHLYFYWYRQILGQKVEFLVSFYNNEISEKSEIFDDQFSVERPDGSNFTLKIRSTKLEDSAMYFCASTGRPTDTQYFGPGTRLTVL.

This clone occurred once. The rearrangement joins TRBV19 to TRBJ2-7; 8 nucleotides match TRBD1. The CDR3 sequence is 16 residues long. CDR1 and CDR2 (germline): LNHDA, SQIVND (reference sequence). Trimming removed 6 bases from V and 2 bases from J; junction bases left unmatched: 12. DNA of the CDR3: TGTGCCAGTAGCACCCCCGGGACAGGACGTCCCTACGAGCAGTACTTC. Its translation: CASSTPGTGRPYEQYF.

The gene calls are TRBV28 and TRBJ2-1; 9 bases are a match to TRBD2. The length of the CDR3 is 16 residues. Germline CDR1 MDHEN, CDR2 SYDVKM. V dropped 2 bases and J dropped 15; count of bases not matched to a gene: 17. The CDR3 DNA is TGTGCCAGCAGTTTAGAAGTTTCGGCGGGAGGGCCGAGGTCGTTCTTC. Amino acid sequence: CASSLEVSAGGPRSFF.

The chain links TRBV7-2 to TRBJ2-1, with 7 positions matching TRBD2. The J segment lost 4 bases and the V segment lost 0 bases, leaving 9 bases of the junction unmatched. Germline CDR1 reads SGHTA; CDR2 reads FQGNSA. This CDR3 comprises 17 residues. The CDR3 spells CASSLAGGTFGYNEQFF. The CDR3 DNA is TGTGCCAGCAGCTTAGCCGGGGGGACGTTCGGGTACAATGAGCAGTTCTTC.

This chain connects TRBV18 to TRBJ2-7, with D perhaps matching TRBD1 (5 bases). V was trimmed by 0 bases and J by 5 bases, leaving 11 bases between them. The CDR3 spans 14 residues. The V gene's germline CDR1 is KGHSH and CDR2 LQKENI. The DNA of the CDR3 is TGTGCCAGCTCACCACCGTCCAGGGCCAACGAGCAGTACTTC. Translating it yields CASSPPSRANEQYF.

CDR3 nucleotide sequence: TGTGCCAGTAGTATCGCAGAATACAATGAGCAGTTCTTC. Encoded protein: CASSIAEYNEQFF. The genes are TRBV19 and TRBJ2-1, with unresolved D. The CDR3 has 13 amino acids. Per germline, CDR1 LNHDA and CDR2 SQIVND (reference sequence). The germline V and J ends were trimmed by 3 bases and 4 bases, with 7 bases remaining between them.

V and J are TRBV7-6 and TRBJ2-7; 7 bases are shared with TRBD2. CDR3 length equals 16 residues. Germline CDR1 is SGHVS and CDR2 is FNYEAQ. With V trimmed by 5 bases and J by 0 bases, 10 bases remained unmatched. The CDR3 loop is CASSPNGGFSSYEQYF. For the CDR3, the DNA is TGTGCCAGCAGCCCAAACGGGGGGTTTAGCTCCTACGAGCAGTACTTC.

The V and J genes are TRBV19 and TRBJ1-2; D might be TRBD1 (6 bases). The CDR3 totals 16 residues. The V end lost 3 bases, the J end lost 3 bases, and 17 bases lay between the germline ends. Germline V CDR1 and CDR2: LNHDA, SQIVND (reference sequence). CDR3 amino acids: CASSISSGAIHYGYTF. The CDR3 coding sequence is TGTGCCAGTAGTATTTCTTCAGGGGCAATTCACTATGGCTACACCTTC.

V and J are TRBV7-9 and TRBJ2-2; D possibly uses TRBD1 or TRBD2 (6 bases each). This CDR3 is 17 amino acids long. Germline lookup yields CDR1 SEHNR and CDR2 FQNEAQ (reference sequence). V was shortened by 7 bases and J by 1 base, with 19 bases between the two germline ends. DNA for the CDR3: TGTGCCAGCACTCCCTTGGGGGGCGCCATGAACACCGGGGAGCTGTTTTTT. It specifies CASTPLGGAMNTGELFF.

The rearrangement joins TRBV6-5 to TRBJ2-1, with TRBD2 identical over 7 bases. Losses at the gene ends were 0 bases for V and 7 bases for J; bases not matched to a gene: 3. Germline values: CDR1 MNHEY, CDR2 SVGAGI. The CDR3 covers 14 residues. In DNA form, the CDR3 reads TGTGCCAGCAGTTACTCTGGCGGGAGTAATGAGCAGTTCTTC. The encoded protein is CASSYSGGSNEQFF.

The rearrangement joins TRBV19 to TRBJ1-5; no clear D gene. Germline V lookup: CDR1 LNHDA, CDR2 SQIVND (reference sequence). This CDR3 region has 16 residues. The germline V and J ends were trimmed by 2 bases and 0 bases, with 11 bases remaining between them. CDR3 sequence: CASSILAANSNQPQHF. CDR3 in DNA: TGTGCCAGTAGTATACTGGCAGCTAATAGCAATCAGCCCCAGCATTTT.

V is TRBV15 and J is TRBJ2-7; 14 positions match TRBD2. CDR1 is LNHNV, CDR2 YYDKDF, per germline (reference sequence). CDR3 length equals 18 residues. Trimming at V came to 1 base and at J to 1 base, leaving 6 bases not matched to a gene. The CDR3 sequence: CATSRGLGLAGGSYEQYF. In DNA, the CDR3 is TGTGCCACCAGCAGAGGGTTAGGACTAGCGGGAGGTTCCTACGAGCAGTACTTC.

The V call is TRBV7-2, the J call TRBJ1-1, with D maybe TRBD1 (5 bases). V was cut by 2 bases and J by 4 bases, with 14 bases left in between. This CDR3 has 15 amino acids. CDR1 is SGHTA, CDR2 FQGNSA, per germline. This CDR3 reads CASSLTWDGLTEAFF. The CDR3 DNA reads TGTGCCAGCAGCTTAACTTGGGACGGCCTCACTGAAGCTTTCTTT.

The rearrangement joins TRBV2 to TRBJ1-2; possible D gene TRBD1, 5 bases. The germline V gene encodes CDR1 SNHLY and CDR2 FYNNEI. The CDR3 contains 14 residues. V lost 7 bases and J lost 4, with 16 bases in between. CDR3 region: CASTVDTGVYGYTF. DNA for the CDR3: TGTGCCAGCACCGTAGACACAGGAGTCTATGGCTACACCTTC.

The J gene is TRBJ2-7, the V gene TRBV4-1, with D uncertain. V was clipped by 3 bases and J by 5 bases, with 8 bases between them. The CDR3 has 12 amino acids. Looked up from germline, CDR1 is MGHRA and CDR2 is YSYEKL. The CDR3 reads CASSHIRDEQYF. CDR3 coding DNA: TGCGCCAGCAGCCATATCCGGGACGAGCAGTACTTC.

The chain combines TRBV5-1 with TRBJ2-7, with D tentatively TRBD1 or TRBD2 (5 bases each). This CDR3 region has 17 residues. The germline V gene encodes CDR1 SGHRS and CDR2 YFSETQ. Deletions cut 4 bases from V and 7 bases from J, with 27 bases between. The CDR3 spells CASSPPGRDGASREQYF. The DNA for the CDR3 is TGCGCCAGCAGCCCCCCGGGTCGGGACGGGGCTAGTCGGGAGCAGTACTTC.

The V and J genes are TRBV5-1 and TRBJ1-3; no definite D call. CDR3 length: 14 amino acids. Germline V gene lookup returns CDR1 SGHRS and CDR2 YFSETQ. Trimming took off 3 bases at V and 0 bases at J, with 7 bases between the two ends. The CDR3 region has the DNA TGCGCCAGCAGCTACGGAAGCTCTGGAAACACCATATATTTT. Translated, it gives CASSYGSSGNTIYF. The full variable domain, with the rest looked up from reference TRBV5-1 and TRBJ1-3, is KAGVTQTPRYLIKTRGQQVTLSCSPISGHRSVSWYQQTPGQGLQFLFEYFSETQRNKGNFPGRFSGRQFSNSRSEMNVSTLELGDSALYLCASSYGSSGNTIYFGEGSWLTVV.

CDR3 loop: CASSSTRDYGYTF. The CDR3 nucleotides read TGTGCCAGCAGTTCGACCCGGGACTATGGCTACACCTTC. The chain couples TRBV6-5 to TRBJ1-2; D is unresolved. V was pared by 4 bases and J by 3 bases, with 9 bases between. This CDR3 contains 13 residues. Germline V gene data show CDR1 as MNHEY and CDR2 as SVGAGI.

This chain uses TRBV7-9 with TRBJ2-3; D possibly matches TRBD1 or TRBD2 (5 bases each). Germline values: CDR1 SEHNR, CDR2 FQNEAQ (reference sequence). CDR3 size: 15 residues. V lost 1 base, J lost 3 bases, and 11 bases lay in between. In DNA, the CDR3 is TGTGCCAGCAGCTTAGGGGACCCGGCGACAGATACGCAGTATTTT. Amino acid sequence: CASSLGDPATDTQYF.

The rearrangement links TRBV14 to TRBJ2-7; D is uncertain. This CDR3 spans 14 amino acids. Trimming shortened V by 5 bases and J by 3 bases, and 14 bases separated the two germline ends. CDR1 is SGHDN, CDR2 FVKESK, per germline. CDR3 sequence (DNA): TGTGCCAGCAGCTGGGCCGGGCTAGACTACGAGCAGTACTTC. Its protein product is CASSWAGLDYEQYF.

This clone was seen just once. The CDR3 loop reads CASSERRQGGNKYNSPLHF. CDR3 sequence (DNA): TGTGCCAGCAGCGAGCGGAGGCAGGGAGGGAATAAATATAATTCACCCCTCCACTTT. This chain connects TRBV14 to TRBJ1-6, with TRBD1 as a possible D gene (5 bases). Germline-derived CDR1 and CDR2 are SGHDN and FVKESK. This CDR3 is 19 amino acids long. The V gene lost 5 bases and the J gene lost 4 bases, with 24 bases spanning the gap.

The genes are TRBV19 and TRBJ2-1; 13 bases map to TRBD2. Germline loops: CDR1 LNHDA, CDR2 SQIVND (reference sequence). V lost 7 bases, J lost 2 bases, and 5 bases stayed unmatched. This CDR3 is built from 16 residues. The CDR3: CASKRLAGGAYNEQFF. CDR3 DNA sequence: TGTGCCAGTAAAAGACTAGCGGGAGGAGCCTACAATGAGCAGTTCTTC. The variable domain in full, with the rest retrieved from reference TRBV19 and TRBJ2-1, is DGGITQSPKYLFRKEGQNVTLSCEQNLNHDAMYWYRQDPGQGLRLIYYSQIVNDFQKGDIAEGYSVSREKKESFPLTVTSAQKNPTAFYLCASKRLAGGAYNEQFFGPGTRLTVL.